This T cell receptor (beta chain) emerged from a study of blood T cell repertoires in COVID-19 (dated by TCRdb to 2020 to 2021). Describing the broader study: The collaborator samples originated in the United States, Italy and Spain and spanned the acute and convalescent phases of COVID-19. Where available, HLA class I and class II types were taken from metadata supplied by the sample provider and were not determined by assay-based typing. The material from the prospective study consisted of cDNA or gDNA derived from T cells, B-cell-depleted T cells, or PBMCs. A freely available public database, intended as a resource for researchers studying the immune response to SARS-CoV-2, is where the repertoires were released. Nearly every sample came with metadata listing a de-identified subject ID, COVID-19 status, age in years and sex. The dataset comprised deeply sampled blood TCRbeta repertoires from subjects exposed to, actively infected with, or recovered from COVID-19. The samples were drawn from the first 160 participants of the ongoing ImmuneRACE study and from more than 1,000 subjects provided by 6 global collaborators. Overall results and qualifications from the work: Clinical and demographic metadata were provided uncurated, with the amount varying by source and participant.

V lost 6 bases and J lost 3 bases, and the count of bases not matched to a germline gene is 5. CDR1 and CDR2, per the germline V gene, are MNHEY and SVGAGI. The CDR3 numbers 14 residues from cysteine through phenylalanine. Of the read, only the CDR3 DNA is kept; its 42 bases are in frame from base 1. Comments on this clone: Its antigen is not yet known. No much larger clonotype is one base removed from it; base qualities were not supplied.

TCRbeta CDR3 regions were amplified from genomic DNA using the immunoSEQ Assay, a bias-controlled multiplex PCR. The paper's data handling went like this. Nucleated cell counts per sample were estimated from amplification of reference gene primers within the assay. To quantify the absolute abundance of each unique TCRbeta CDR3 rearrangement, sequence reads were collapsed and filtered. Productive Simpson clonality was computed per sample as the square root of Simpson's diversity index over productive rearrangements. TCRdb holds this immuneACCESS table with in-frame rearrangements only. Some clones are missing; in checked studies, unresolved V genes explain under half, and the rest has no known cause. V, J and clone size reflect that table, while D and trimming were determined from the DNA. The sample records approximately 190,000 clones, more than 70% of which are singletons. The ten largest clones capture 5.5% to 7% of the sample.

A second Seattle source provided samples from volunteer blood donors who had recovered from COVID-19. Whole blood was collected in K2EDTA tubes by collaborating institutions according to the institutions' own protocols. For TCRbeta analysis, collaborators shipped samples in one of three forms: frozen whole blood, isolated PBMCs, or DNA extracted from either of those sample types. Recombination joined TRBV6-5 with TRBJ2-7; 10 of the junction bases match TRBD1. The clonotype originates from a woman aged 40-49 years who had recovered from COVID-19. Sequencing input: peripheral blood. The nucleotide sequence is TGTGCCAGCAGCCGGACAGGGGGAGGCTACGAGCAGTACTTC. This encodes CASSRTGGGYEQYF.